Following are 15 T cell receptor beta chains from one sample sequenced in a study of T cell repertoires in aging, cancer and after chemotherapy (dated by TCRdb to between 2018 and 2020). TCR beta rearrangements were amplified from genomic DNA extracted from peripheral blood rather than from sorted cells or RNA. The run used an Illumina MiSeq. Rearranged TRB sequences spanning V, D and J segments were amplified by multiplex touch-down PCR using a mixed TRB-A/B primer pool. Using fastp trimming at Q25 and MiXCR clonotype assembly, TCRdb reanalyzed the public sequencing data and kept in-frame beta chains. Rows with a matching CDR3 protein are joined into one entry that keeps the most common DNA and genes. For this sample the table gives about 12,000 distinct CDR3 sequences, of which approximately 30% were detected only once. Together, the top ten hold about a tenth of the sample. Specimen: blood. These receptors all come from a human donor in good health. The donor label of this sample is uncertain.

This clonotype was detected only a few times. The chain combines TRBV19 with TRBJ1-2, with 9 bases fitting TRBD1. Looked up from germline, CDR1 is LNHDA and CDR2 is SQIVND (reference sequence). The CDR3 sequence is 14 residues long. After removal of 5 bases from V and 6 bases from J, the junction contained 7 bases not matched to a gene. CDR3: CASSREQGADGYTF. The CDR3 nucleotides read TGTGCCAGTAGTCGGGAACAGGGGGCGGATGGCTACACCTTC.

Only a few counts were recorded for this clonotype. The J gene is TRBJ2-2, the V gene TRBV14; possibly TRBD1 or TRBD2 for D (6 bases each). This CDR3 has 14 amino acids. Germline CDR1 reads SGHDN; CDR2 reads FVKESK. Trimming stripped 0 bases from V and 11 bases from J, with 13 bases between. The CDR3 sequence: CASSQERGAGELFF. In nucleotides, the CDR3 is TGTGCCAGCAGCCAAGAAAGGGGGGCTGGAGAGCTGTTTTTT.

The V call is TRBV29-1, the J call TRBJ2-1; 11 bases line up with TRBD2. The V and J ends lost 4 bases and 9 bases, in that order; junction bases with no gene match: 11. CDR3 length equals 15 residues. Per germline, CDR1 SQVTM and CDR2 ANQGSEA. CDR3 bases: TGCAGCGTTGGTTTTGGTAGCGGGGGGGCGGCTGAGCAGTTCTTC. Translated: CSVGFGSGGAAEQFF.

This chain joins TRBV6-1 and TRBJ1-2; D might be TRBD1 (5 bases). Germline V lookup: CDR1 MNHNS, CDR2 SASEGT. Trimming stripped 1 base from V and 5 bases from J, with 8 bases between. The CDR3 has 13 amino acids. The CDR3 region has the DNA TGTGCCAGCAGTGAAGACGGGGGTTATGGCTACACCTTC. This encodes CASSEDGGYGYTF.

J is TRBJ1-1 and V is TRBV6-4, with no clear D. In germline, CDR1 is MRHNA, CDR2 SNTAGT. There are 14 residues in the CDR3. Trimming shortened V by 0 bases and J by 7 bases, and 12 bases separated the two germline ends. The CDR3 reads CASSDSGRVGEAFF. The DNA of the CDR3 is TGTGCCAGCAGTGACTCGGGTAGGGTTGGTGAAGCTTTCTTT.

V is TRBV12-3 or TRBV12-4 and J is TRBJ1-2; a weak D match, TRBD1 (6 bases). Trimming shortened V by 0 bases and J by 8 bases, and 22 bases separated the two germline ends. The CDR3 is 17 residues long. CDR3 loop: CASSLALSITGLGGYTF. The CDR3 nucleotides are TGTGCCAGCAGTTTAGCGCTCTCGATTACAGGGCTAGGCGGCTACACCTTC.

J is TRBJ2-1 and V is TRBV12-3 or TRBV12-4; 7 nucleotides match TRBD2. The V gene end was trimmed by 0 bases and the J gene end by 4 bases; junction bases not matched to a gene: 0. The CDR3 runs to 14 residues. CDR3 DNA: TGTGCCAGCAGTTTAGCGGGGGGGTACAATGAGCAGTTCTTC. Its translation: CASSLAGGYNEQFF.

This clonotype was seen a single time. This rearrangement joins TRBV19 to TRBJ2-3; a weak D match, TRBD1 (6 bases). The V gene's germline CDR1 is LNHDA and CDR2 SQIVND (reference sequence). Trimming shortened V by 7 bases and J by 2 bases, and 10 bases separated the two germline ends. The CDR3 is made up of 13 amino acids. The CDR3 DNA reads TGTGCCAGTACAGGGGACCCCACAGATACGCAGTATTTT. It yields the protein CASTGDPTDTQYF.

The genes are TRBV18 and TRBJ2-7; D remains ambiguous. This CDR3 has 12 residues. CDR1 is KGHSH and CDR2 is LQKENI in the germline V gene. The V end lost 3 bases, the J end lost 2 bases, and 5 bases lay between the germline ends. CDR3: CASSPGPYEQYF. The DNA of the CDR3 is TGTGCCAGCTCACCTGGGCCCTACGAGCAGTACTTC.

This clonotype appeared a few times. The chain joins TRBV7-4 to TRBJ1-4, with a weak D call TRBD1 (6 bases). The V gene lost 4 bases and the J gene lost 1 base, with 13 bases spanning the gap. The CDR3 contains 16 residues. Per the germline V gene, CDR1 is SGHVT and CDR2 is SQSDAQ. CDR3 coding DNA: TGTGCCAGCAGCTCGCTGCGAGGGGGAACTAATGAAAAACTGTTTTTT. Its protein product is CASSSLRGGTNEKLFF.

In this sample, this clonotype is medium-sized. The genes are TRBV11-1 and TRBJ2-1; perhaps D is TRBD1 or TRBD2 (5 bases each). The CDR3 spans 13 residues. Trimming cost V 5 bases and J 4 bases, with 9 bases left between them. Germline V lookup: CDR1 SGHAT, CDR2 FQDESV (reference sequence). The CDR3 DNA sequence: TGTGCCAGCAGCCCCGGGGCTTACAATGAGCAGTTCTTC. Translating gives CASSPGAYNEQFF.

This clonotype counts as medium-sized. This chain connects TRBV29-1 to TRBJ2-3; 11 positions match TRBD2. CDR1 is SQVTM, CDR2 ANQGSEA, per germline. V lost 5 bases, J lost 5 bases, and 3 bases stayed unmatched. This CDR3 contains 13 residues. The CDR3: CSVTSGGGDTQYF. CDR3 sequence (DNA): TGCAGCGTTACTAGCGGGGGTGGAGATACGCAGTATTTT.

In this sample, this clonotype turned up a few times. This chain joins TRBV11-2 and TRBJ2-2; unclear D gene. Germline CDR1 SGHAT, CDR2 FQNNGV. V lost 1 base, J lost 7 bases, and 13 bases lay in between. CDR3 length equals 15 residues. DNA for the CDR3: TGTGCCAGCAGCTTAGCGTATTCGGTTGGCGGGGAGCTGTTTTTT. It yields the protein CASSLAYSVGGELFF.

By share of the sample, this clonotype is medium-sized. The CDR3 region has the DNA TGTGCCAGTAGTATAGTCGGTGGCAGGGGGTATAGCAATCAGCCCCAGCATTTT. It yields the protein CASSIVGGRGYSNQPQHF. The chain is built from TRBV19 and TRBJ1-5; 7 bases align to TRBD1. V shed 1 base and J 0 bases; nucleotides not matched to a gene: 9. CDR1 and CDR2 (germline): LNHDA, SQIVND (reference sequence). The CDR3 is 18 amino acids.

The CDR3 is CASSLVTNQPQHF. The CDR3 bases are TGTGCCAGCAGTTTAGTGACTAATCAGCCCCAGCATTTT. This chain links TRBV12-3 or TRBV12-4 with TRBJ1-5; D not resolved. V was cut by 1 base and J by 4 bases, with 5 bases left in between. CDR3 length: 13 residues.